These 28 T cell receptor beta chains came from one sample sequenced in a study of preoperative IRX-2 immunotherapy in early breast cancer. Treatment of the sample: preoperative locoregional IRX-2 cytokine immunotherapy. The table came from immunoSEQ multiplex PCR; TCRdb's copy has only in-frame clones and leaves some out. The repertoire holds approximately 96,000 clones, with 86% as singletons. The sequencing here drew on tumor tissue, taken after IRX-2 immunotherapy. The receptor source for this set is a human donor with breast cancer.

The chain joins TRBV14 to TRBJ2-7; D not certain. The CDR3 covers 14 residues. V dropped 4 bases and J dropped 3 bases, with 13 bases sitting between them. The germline gives CDR1 SGHDN, CDR2 FVKESK. CDR3 DNA: TGTGCCAGCAGCCCCCTGGGCCCGAGCTACGAGCAGTACTTC. Protein product: CASSPLGPSYEQYF.

J is TRBJ2-2 and V is TRBV22-1. TRBV22-1 is shown as a pseudogene. The CDR3 has 12 amino acids. The CDR3 sequence: CATWVGAGELFF. Written as DNA, the CDR3 is TGTGCCACCTGGGTTGGGGCCGGGGAGCTGTTTTTT.

The J gene is TRBJ2-7, the V gene TRBV7-8, with unresolved D. The CDR3 sequence is 13 residues long. Germline-derived CDR1 and CDR2 are SGHVS and FQNEAQ. The ends were cut back, 0 bases at V and 0 bases at J, with 3 bases in the middle. The CDR3 region has the DNA TGTGCCAGCAGCTTAGCCGGCTCCTACGAGCAGTACTTC. It codes for CASSLAGSYEQYF.

The chain uses TRBV6-8 and TRBJ1-2, with D hard to call. V lost 10 bases and J lost 2, with 11 bases in between. This CDR3 comprises 12 residues. CDR1 and CDR2 from the germline V gene are MNHGY and SAAAGT. The CDR3 loop reads CATRMINYGYTF. The DNA for the CDR3 is TGTGCCACCCGGATGATCAACTATGGCTACACCTTC.

The gene calls are TRBV11-3 and TRBJ1-2, with TRBD1 as a possible D gene (5 bases). Germline V CDR1 and CDR2: SGHNT, YENEEA. The CDR3 extends over 14 amino acids. V was pared by 5 bases and J by 4 bases, with 14 bases between. The CDR3 region is CASSPSRGGYGYTF. The CDR3 coding sequence is TGTGCCAGCAGCCCTAGTAGGGGTGGCTATGGCTACACCTTC.

This chain joins TRBV6-8 and TRBJ1-5; D may be TRBD1 (6 bases). This CDR3 region has 14 residues. Germline V lookup: CDR1 MNHGY, CDR2 SAAAGT. V was shortened by 5 bases and J by 7 bases, with 15 bases between the two germline ends. CDR3 sequence: CASSNRDSGQPQHF. The DNA of the CDR3 is TGTGCCAGCAGTAACAGGGATTCAGGCCAGCCCCAGCATTTT.

A word on this clone: It is unclear where the CDR3 begins or ends on the DNA, so no DNA is shown, and the CDR3 is as TCRdb lists it. The chain combines TRBV11-3 with TRBJ1-2. From its first to its last residue, the CDR3 has 15 amino acids. Germline values: CDR1 SGHNT, CDR2 YENEEA. CDR3 amino acids: CASSFGSGESYGYTF.

V usage is TRBV6-8 and J usage is TRBJ1-5; 7 bases align to TRBD1. V trimming: 4 bases; J trimming: 2 bases; junction bases outside the gene matches: 8. The germline CDR1 and CDR2 sequences are MNHGY and SAAAGT. CDR3 size: 16 residues. The CDR3 is CASSSGGAGGNQPQHF. The CDR3 DNA reads TGTGCCAGCAGTTCAGGGGGTGCTGGGGGCAATCAGCCCCAGCATTTT.

This chain uses TRBV6-8 with TRBJ1-1; TRBD1 might be the D (5 bases). The CDR3 contains 13 residues. Trimming cost V 0 bases and J 7 bases, with 9 bases left between them. Per germline, CDR1 MNHGY and CDR2 SAAAGT. The CDR3 bases are TGTGCCAGCAGTTACTCGAGACAGAGTGAAGCTTTCTTT. Protein: CASSYSRQSEAFF.

The chain combines TRBV5-1 with TRBJ1-5; D gene uncertain. CDR1 is SGHRS and CDR2 is YFSETQ in the germline V gene. This CDR3 is built from 14 residues. Trimming cost V 0 bases and J 2 bases, with 6 bases left between them. CDR3 in DNA: TGCGCCAGCAGCTTGGAGGCTGGCAATCAGCCCCAGCATTTT. Residues: CASSLEAGNQPQHF.

The genes are TRBV2 and TRBJ2-1; D could derive from TRBD1 or TRBD2 (6 bases each). V was trimmed by 7 bases and J by 6 bases, leaving 10 bases between them. This CDR3 has 12 amino acids. CDR1 is SNHLY and CDR2 is FYNNEI in the germline V gene. The CDR3 protein is CASTEGGNEQFF. DNA of the CDR3: TGTGCCAGCACCGAGGGGGGCAATGAGCAGTTCTTC.

The rearrangement uses TRBV6-8 and TRBJ2-1; weak D call: TRBD2 (5 bases). CDR1 and CDR2 from the germline V gene are MNHGY and SAAAGT. Trimming took 0 bases from V and 3 from J, leaving 15 bases between them. CDR3 length: 17 amino acids. CDR3 nucleotides: TGTGCCAGCAGTTACTCGTTAGAGGAGGAGGACTACAATGAGCAGTTCTTC. Translating gives CASSYSLEEEDYNEQFF.

For the CDR3, the DNA is TGTGCCAGCAGTCACCTACACGCCGGACAGCCTTCTTATGGCTACACCTTC. The encoded protein is CASSHLHAGQPSYGYTF. This chain joins TRBV28 and TRBJ1-2; tentative D call: TRBD1 (6 bases). In germline, CDR1 is MDHEN, CDR2 SYDVKM. V was shortened by 5 bases and J by 5 bases, with 24 bases between the two germline ends. This CDR3 is built from 17 residues.

DNA of the CDR3: TGTGCCAGCAGCTTTCGGGTCGATCAGCCCCAGCATTTT. It yields the protein CASSFRVDQPQHF. This chain joins TRBV7-2 and TRBJ1-5, with D unresolved. There are 13 residues in the CDR3. Germline V CDR1 and CDR2: SGHTA, FQGNSA. V shed 3 bases and J shed 5 bases, with 8 bases lying between them. Using reference TRBV7-2 and TRBJ1-5 for the parts outside the CDR3, the full variable domain is GAGVSQSPSNKVTEKGKDVELRCDPISGHTALYWYRQSLGQGLEFLIYFQGNSAPDKSGLPSDRFSAERTGGSVSTLTIQRTQQEDSAVYLCASSFRVDQPQHFGDGTRLSIL.

The chain uses TRBV30 and TRBJ1-3; no definite D call. Trimming cost V 0 bases and J 0 bases, with 3 bases left between them. The CDR3 is 13 amino acids. The germline gives CDR1 GTSNPN, CDR2 SVGIG (reference sequence). The CDR3 region is CAWSVNSGNTIYF. For the CDR3, the DNA is TGTGCCTGGAGTGTCAACTCTGGAAACACCATATATTTT.

The J gene is TRBJ2-7, the V gene TRBV30, with D maybe TRBD1 (6 bases). Germline CDR1 reads GTSNPN; CDR2 reads SVGIG (reference sequence). This CDR3 has 13 amino acids. The ends were cut back, 0 bases at V and 5 bases at J, with 11 bases in the middle. The CDR3 sequence is CAWSVMGAHEQYF. The CDR3 region has the DNA TGTGCCTGGAGTGTAATGGGGGCCCACGAGCAGTACTTC.

The genes are TRBV5-1 and TRBJ2-2; D is ambiguous. Germline V gene sequence: CDR1 SGHRS, CDR2 YFSETQ. The CDR3 length is 16 residues. The V and J ends lost 1 base and 0 bases respectively, with 10 bases between them. The CDR3 is CASSLFAGANTGELFF. Here the CDR3 DNA reads TGCGCCAGCAGCTTGTTTGCAGGCGCGAACACCGGGGAGCTGTTTTTT.

The gene calls are TRBV28 and TRBJ1-5, with 7 positions matching TRBD1. With 6 bases clipped from V and 2 bases from J, the junction kept 7 bases outside the gene matches. Germline V CDR1 and CDR2: MDHEN, SYDVKM. The CDR3 spans 15 residues. The CDR3 nucleotides read TGTGCCAGCAGGCTCGCACAGGGGCGCAATCAGCCCCAGCATTTT. Its translation is CASRLAQGRNQPQHF.

This chain links TRBV29-1 with TRBJ1-1, with D unresolved. Germline V CDR1 and CDR2: SQVTM, ANQGSEA. The V end lost 2 bases, the J end lost 6 bases, and 10 bases lay between the germline ends. The CDR3 extends over 12 amino acids. CDR3 sequence (DNA): TGCAGCGTTGAATGGAAGGAAGCTGAAGCTTTCTTT. Translation: CSVEWKEAEAFF.

V is TRBV5-1 and J is TRBJ1-2; TRBD1 matches 7 bases. Germline lookup yields CDR1 SGHRS and CDR2 YFSETQ. Germline trimming cut 2 bases from V and 0 bases from J; bases unmatched to any gene: 4. The CDR3 is 15 residues long. CDR3 nucleotide sequence: TGCGCCAGCAGCTTAGGACAGGCGACTAACTATGGCTACACCTTC. This translates into CASSLGQATNYGYTF.

The rearrangement uses TRBV19 and TRBJ1-2; 9 bases match TRBD1. This CDR3 region has 14 residues. Germline CDR1 reads LNHDA; CDR2 reads SQIVND (reference sequence). Unmatched junction bases numbered 8, after V lost 4 bases and J lost 8 bases. CDR3 DNA sequence: TGTGCCAGTAGTAGCACGGGACAGGGAGACGGCTACACCTTC. It yields the protein CASSSTGQGDGYTF. Full variable domain (remainder filled in from reference TRBV19 and TRBJ1-2): DGGITQSPKYLFRKEGQNVTLSCEQNLNHDAMYWYRQDPGQGLRLIYYSQIVNDFQKGDIAEGYSVSREKKESFPLTVTSAQKNPTAFYLCASSSTGQGDGYTFGSGTRLTVV.

V usage is TRBV29-1 and J usage is TRBJ1-2; possibly TRBD1 for D (6 bases). Germline CDR1 and CDR2: SQVTM and ANQGSEA. The CDR3 runs 12 residues. Trimming took off 5 bases at V and 8 bases at J, with 15 bases between the two ends. The CDR3 protein is CSVSSGEKGYTF. CDR3 DNA: TGCAGCGTTAGCTCAGGGGAGAAAGGCTACACCTTC.

This chain connects TRBV29-1 to TRBJ1-2, with unresolved D. The CDR3 covers 17 residues. Germline CDR1 and CDR2: SQVTM and ANQGSEA. With 0 bases removed from V and 0 bases from J, the gap between germline ends came to 17 bases. The CDR3, as DNA: TGCAGCGTTGAAGATTACTTGGACCCCCACTCTAACTATGGCTACACCTTC. Translating it yields CSVEDYLDPHSNYGYTF. The whole variable domain, filled in from reference TRBV29-1 and TRBJ1-2, reads SAVISQKPSRDICQRGTSLTIQCQVDSQVTMMFWYRQQPGQSLTLIATANQGSEATYESGFVIDKFPISRPNLTFSTLTVSNMSPEDSSIYLCSVEDYLDPHSNYGYTFGSGTRLTVV.

The chain joins TRBV18 to TRBJ1-1; a weak D match, TRBD1 (5 bases). Deletions cut 3 bases from V and 0 bases from J, with 8 bases between. The germline V gene has CDR1 KGHSH and CDR2 LQKENI. This CDR3 is built from 14 residues. The CDR3 DNA reads as TGTGCCAGCTCACCCACAGGTTTGAACACTGAAGCTTTCTTT. Translated, it gives CASSPTGLNTEAFF.

This clone came up a few times. The chain uses TRBV10-2 and TRBJ2-7, with D hard to call. CDR1 WSHSY and CDR2 SAAADI come from the germline V gene. The CDR3 is made up of 17 amino acids. Trimming removed 3 bases from V and 4 bases from J, with 22 bases in between. CDR3 coding DNA: TGCGCCAGCAGTGACCAGATCAAGACTGGCTATCGGTACGAGCAGTACTTC. Protein sequence: CASSDQIKTGYRYEQYF.

The chain employs TRBV6-8 and TRBJ1-4; D is undetermined. V lost 7 bases and J 2 bases, leaving 11 bases between the germline ends. Per germline, CDR1 MNHGY and CDR2 SAAAGT. This CDR3 has 14 amino acids. Here the CDR3 reads CASTRKSTNEKLFF. DNA for the CDR3: TGTGCCAGCACCAGGAAGTCGACTAATGAAAAACTGTTTTTT.

V and J are TRBV2 and TRBJ1-3, with 7 positions matching TRBD1. CDR1 and CDR2 from the germline V gene are SNHLY and FYNNEI. V was pared by 5 bases and J by 2 bases, with 0 bases of the junction left unmatched. The length of the CDR3 is 13 residues. The CDR3 DNA reads as TGTGCCAGCAGTAGGGGGCCTGGAAACACCATATATTTT. Protein sequence: CASSRGPGNTIYF.

The V gene is TRBV5-1, the J gene TRBJ2-3; 15 nucleotides match TRBD2. The CDR3 is 17 amino acids. The germline V gene has CDR1 SGHRS and CDR2 YFSETQ. The junction had 3 bases not matched to a gene; V was cut back by 4 bases and J by 0 bases. The CDR3 sequence: CASSTGTSGGSTDTQYF. The CDR3 DNA sequence: TGCGCCAGCAGCACCGGGACTAGCGGGGGGAGCACAGATACGCAGTATTTT.